The 30 T cell receptor beta chains below were found in one sample sequenced in a study of T cells expressing NK-cell markers. TCRdb reprocessed the 5' RACE reads and stores each CDR3 protein as one record, lacking DNA. The sample includes fewer than 400,000 distinct CDR3 sequences. The sample comprised blood T cells: a sorted CD56 or NKG2C T cell subset, CD4+ or CD8+ T cells, or bulk PBMC T cells (not recorded which). These receptors came from a man between 18 and 69 years old in good health.

The chain is built from TRBV11-2 and TRBJ2-7; with no DNA, the TCRdb D assignment of TRBD1 cannot be verified. The CDR3 sequence is 19 residues long. Germline V gene lookup returns CDR1 SGHAT and CDR2 FQNNGV. The CDR3 reads CASAYPPKQGGASSYEQYF.

The J gene is TRBJ1-1, the V gene TRBV6-5; TCRdb selects TRBD1, and the lack of DNA leaves this call unchecked. In germline, CDR1 is MNHEY, CDR2 SVGAGI. The CDR3 has 17 amino acids. The CDR3 loop reads CASSYLGARGSRDEAFF.

J is TRBJ1-2 and V is TRBV5-1; TCRdb designates TRBD1, a call that cannot be tested without DNA. CDR3 length: 18 amino acids. Germline V lookup: CDR1 SGHRS, CDR2 YFSETQ. This chain's CDR3 is CASSFRTQDRGLNYGYTF.

The chain employs TRBV10-3 and TRBJ2-1; the D call from TCRdb, TRBD2, cannot be confirmed without DNA. The CDR3 contains 12 residues. Germline CDR1 reads ENHRY; CDR2 reads SYGVKD. CDR3 region: CAIGTSAIEQFF.

The chain links TRBV2 to TRBJ1-2; there is no DNA to check the TCRdb D call of TRBD1. The CDR3 sequence is 13 residues long. The germline CDR1 and CDR2 sequences are SNHLY and FYNNEI. The CDR3 spells CASRPGTGNGYTF. Full variable domain (remainder filled in from reference TRBV2 and TRBJ1-2): EPEVTQTPSHQVTQMGQEVILRCVPISNHLYFYWYRQILGQKVEFLVSFYNNEISEKSEIFDDQFSVERPDGSNFTLKIRSTKLEDSAMYFCASRPGTGNGYTFGSGTRLTVV.

The chain recombines TRBV20-1 with TRBJ1-2. CDR1 DFQATT and CDR2 SNEGSKA come from the germline V gene (reference sequence). This CDR3 is 14 amino acids long. The CDR3 sequence: CSAASRGVNYGYTF.

The chain is built from TRBV6-1 and TRBJ1-1. This CDR3 spans 13 amino acids. Germline values: CDR1 MNHNS, CDR2 SASEGT. This CDR3 is CASSNSRNTEAFF.

V usage is TRBV6-5 and J usage is TRBJ1-2; TCRdb returns TRBD1, unconfirmable since there is no DNA. CDR1 MNHEY and CDR2 SVGAGI come from the germline V gene. This CDR3 is built from 14 residues. The CDR3 sequence is CASSYSGRVVGYPF.

V and J are TRBV9 and TRBJ2-3; the D call of TRBD2 rests on TCRdb alone, since no DNA is present to check it. Germline V gives CDR1 SGDLS, CDR2 YYNGEE. The CDR3 extends over 15 amino acids. CDR3 sequence reads: CASSGGGIFTDTQYF.

This chain joins TRBV19 and TRBJ2-7; without DNA, the TCRdb call of TRBD1 cannot be checked. Germline CDR1 and CDR2: LNHDA and SQIVND (reference sequence). The CDR3 runs 14 residues. CDR3 residues: CASSRDRDLYEQYF.

The rearrangement links TRBV12-5 to TRBJ1-6. CDR1 and CDR2 from the germline V gene are LGHNT and FRNRAP. This CDR3 has 13 residues. CDR3 sequence reads: CASGLGGNSPLHF.

The chain's CDR3 is CASRTSTGNTGELFF. V gene TRBV6-1 combines with J gene TRBJ2-2. This CDR3 is 15 amino acids long. CDR1 and CDR2 (germline): MNHNS, SASEGT.

The chain carries TRBV7-9 and TRBJ2-5; TCRdb names TRBD1, which stays unverified in the absence of DNA. From germline, CDR1 is SEHNR and CDR2 FQNEAQ (reference sequence). This CDR3 is built from 14 residues. CDR3 sequence: CASSSGHALETQYF. The full variable domain, its missing parts supplied by reference TRBV7-9 and TRBJ2-5, is DTGVSQNPRHKITKRGQNVTFRCDPISEHNRLYWYRQTLGQGPEFLTYFQNEAQLEKSRLLSDRFSAERPKGSFSTLEIQRTEQGDSAMYLCASSSGHALETQYFGPGTRLLVL.

The V call is TRBV4-2, the J call TRBJ2-7. Germline V CDR1 and CDR2: LGHNA, YNFKEQ. This CDR3 spans 18 amino acids. The CDR3 protein is CASSREPSGTEFSYEQYF.

This CDR3 is CASSFGTSLLKGYEQYF. The chain links TRBV12-3 or TRBV12-4 to TRBJ2-7; TCRdb lists TRBD2, though no DNA is available to test this call. The CDR3 extends over 17 amino acids.

The chain couples TRBV6-2 or TRBV6-3 to TRBJ1-1. This CDR3 contains 19 residues. In germline, CDR1 is MNHEY, CDR2 SVGEGT. CDR3 in amino acids: CASFSRRFPQDHLNTEAFF.

The genes are TRBV12-3 or TRBV12-4 and TRBJ2-3; the TRBD2 assignment by TCRdb is unverifiable without DNA. The CDR3 extends over 16 amino acids. This chain's CDR3 is CASRGLALTNTDTQYF.

The rearrangement links TRBV18 to TRBJ2-5; with no DNA, the TCRdb D assignment of TRBD1 cannot be verified. This CDR3 has 13 amino acids. Germline CDR1 and CDR2: KGHSH and LQKENI. CDR3 residues: CASSRDSQGTQYF.

V and J are TRBV18 and TRBJ2-1. Per germline, CDR1 KGHSH and CDR2 LQKENI. CDR3 length: 17 residues. The CDR3 spells CASSPPSRIMAGNEQFF.

This chain joins TRBV2 and TRBJ1-5; TCRdb's D call, TRBD1, is unchecked because there is no DNA. CDR1 and CDR2 (germline): SNHLY, FYNNEI. The CDR3 totals 13 residues. CDR3 sequence: CASTRQEAQPQHF.

The chain links TRBV20-1 to TRBJ2-3; absent DNA, TCRdb's TRBD2 call cannot be checked. The CDR3 has 16 amino acids. The germline V gene has CDR1 DFQATT and CDR2 SNEGSKA (reference sequence). This CDR3 is CSAQPPDGRSTDTQYF.

The chain carries TRBV19 and TRBJ1-1. CDR1 is LNHDA and CDR2 is SQIVND in the germline V gene (reference sequence). The CDR3 runs 15 residues. CDR3 amino acids: CASSTDGRGHTEAFF.

V usage is TRBV6-4 and J usage is TRBJ2-1; TCRdb lists TRBD1, though no DNA is available to test this call. The CDR3 length is 17 residues. Germline loops: CDR1 MRHNA, CDR2 SNTAGT. The CDR3 sequence: CASRALFRGFSYNEQFF.

The rearrangement links TRBV9 to TRBJ2-3; the TCRdb D gene call, TRBD1, has no DNA to confirm it. This CDR3 comprises 19 residues. Germline assignment: CDR1 SGDLS and CDR2 YYNGEE. CDR3 sequence: CASSFSVPGQGAGTDTQYF. The complete variable domain, with remaining parts taken from reference TRBV9 and TRBJ2-3, reads DSGVTQTPKHLITATGQRVTLRCSPRSGDLSVYWYQQSLDQGLQFLIQYYNGEERAKGNILERFSAQQFPDLHSELNLSSLELGDSALYFCASSFSVPGQGAGTDTQYFGPGTRLTVL.

V is TRBV5-1 and J is TRBJ1-1. The V gene's germline CDR1 is SGHRS and CDR2 YFSETQ. The CDR3 totals 17 residues. The CDR3 sequence: CASSPGTQINMNTEAFF.

The chain couples TRBV7-9 to TRBJ2-7; no DNA is available, so the TRBD2 call from TCRdb remains unchecked. Germline V gene lookup returns CDR1 SEHNR and CDR2 FQNEAQ (reference sequence). This CDR3 is 17 amino acids long. CDR3 protein: CASSLARGGGIPYEQYF.

The V call is TRBV20-1, the J call TRBJ1-3; lacking DNA, the TRBD1 call made by TCRdb goes unchecked. The CDR3 runs to 14 residues. Germline CDR1 and CDR2: DFQATT and SNEGSKA (reference sequence). The CDR3 sequence: CSAKDPGRRNTIYF.

This chain uses TRBV7-8 with TRBJ2-4; TCRdb designates TRBD1, a call that cannot be tested without DNA. Germline CDR1 SGHVS, CDR2 FQNEAQ. The CDR3 is made up of 14 amino acids. The CDR3 loop reads CASSLGQGANIQYF.

The chain employs TRBV15 and TRBJ2-2. This CDR3 has 15 residues. The V gene's germline CDR1 is LNHNV and CDR2 YYDKDF (reference sequence). The CDR3 here is CATSRVVGSTGELFF.

This chain uses TRBV20-1 with TRBJ1-1; the D call of TRBD1 rests on TCRdb alone, since no DNA is present to check it. CDR3 length equals 16 residues. Germline V gene sequence: CDR1 DFQATT, CDR2 SNEGSKA (reference sequence). CDR3 loop: CSAGPGQTLMNTEAFF.